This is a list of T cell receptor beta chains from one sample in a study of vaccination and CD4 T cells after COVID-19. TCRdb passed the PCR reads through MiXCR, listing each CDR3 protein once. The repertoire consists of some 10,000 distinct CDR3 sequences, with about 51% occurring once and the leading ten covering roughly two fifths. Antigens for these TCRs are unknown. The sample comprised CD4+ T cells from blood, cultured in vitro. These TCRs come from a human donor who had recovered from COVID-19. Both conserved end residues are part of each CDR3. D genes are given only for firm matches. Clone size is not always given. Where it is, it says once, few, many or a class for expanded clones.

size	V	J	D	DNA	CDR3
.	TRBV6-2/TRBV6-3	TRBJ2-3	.	TGTGCCAGCAGTTACGGGGTTAGCAACACAGATACGCAGTATTTT	CASSYGVSNTDTQYF
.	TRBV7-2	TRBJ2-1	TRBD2	TGTGCCAGCAGCTTGCGGGGGGCTTATAGTGAGCAGTTCTTC	CASSLRGAYSEQFF
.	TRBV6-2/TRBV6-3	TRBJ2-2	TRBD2	TGTGCCAGCAGCCGCAGGACTAGCCAAGGGCCCGGGGAGCTGTTTTTT	CASSRRTSQGPGELFF
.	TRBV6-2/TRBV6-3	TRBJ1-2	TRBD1	TGTGCCAGCAGTCCTACAGGGGTCGCGGGCTACACCTTC	CASSPTGVAGYTF
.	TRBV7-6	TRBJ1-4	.	TGTGCCAGCAGCTTGGACGGGAGGAGTGATGAAAAACTGTTTTTT	CASSLDGRSDEKLFF
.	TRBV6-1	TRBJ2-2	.	TGTGCCAGCAGTGCCAGGGCCACTTCAAACACCGGGGAGCTGTTTTTT	CASSARATSNTGELFF
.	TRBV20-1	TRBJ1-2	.	TGCAGTGCGGTCCGGGAGTTTGGCTACACCTTC	CSAVREFGYTF
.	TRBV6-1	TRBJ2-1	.	TGCACCTCCGTAAGGACAGGGACTAGTCGGTCCTACAATGAGCAGTTCTTC	CTSVRTGTSRSYNEQFF
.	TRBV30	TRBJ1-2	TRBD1	TGTGCCTGGAGATCCAGGGACAGGGGGATTGGGTATGGCTACACCTTC	CAWRSRDRGIGYGYTF
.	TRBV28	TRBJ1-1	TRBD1	TGTGCCAGCAGCCCCGGACAGGGTGGGACTGAAGCTTTCTTT	CASSPGQGGTEAFF
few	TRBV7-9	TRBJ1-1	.	TGTGCCAGCAGCTTACCTAGACAGTCTGAAGCTTTCTTT	CASSLPRQSEAFF
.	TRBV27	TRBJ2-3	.	TGTGCCAGCGCAACCCCGGGGCGCGGCATGGCAGATACGCAGTATTTT	CASATPGRGMADTQYF
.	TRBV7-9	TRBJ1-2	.	TGTGCCAGCAGCTTAGAGTCAGCGAACTATGGCTACACCTTC	CASSLESANYGYTF
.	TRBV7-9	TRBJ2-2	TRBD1	TGTGCCAGCAGCGCCCTGGGACAGGGCAACACCGGGGAGCTGTTTTTT	CASSALGQGNTGELFF
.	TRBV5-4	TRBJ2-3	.	TGTGCCAGCAGCACAGGGGGAGGGGATACGCAGTATTTT	CASSTGGGDTQYF
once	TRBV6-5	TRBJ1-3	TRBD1	TGTGCCAGCAGTTACACTCCAACAGGGGTCGGAAACACCATATATTTT	CASSYTPTGVGNTIYF
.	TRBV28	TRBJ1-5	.	TGTGCCAGCAGTTTATGGAGCGTCCCCGTCAATCAGCCCCAGCATTTT	CASSLWSVPVNQPQHF
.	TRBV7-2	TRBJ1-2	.	TGTGCCAGCAGCGTCACGGGATCGAATCCCCAATATGGCTACACCTTC	CASSVTGSNPQYGYTF
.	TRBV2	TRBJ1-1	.	TGTGCCAGCAGTGGGTACAGGGCTGGTGAAGCTTTCTTT	CASSGYRAGEAFF
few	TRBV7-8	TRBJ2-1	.	TGTGCCAGCAGCGAAACTGAGGGAGCCCGGGCCGAGCAGTTCTTC	CASSETEGARAEQFF
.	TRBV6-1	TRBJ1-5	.	TGTGCCAGCAGTGCGGCAGAAAATCAGCCCCAGCATTTT	CASSAAENQPQHF
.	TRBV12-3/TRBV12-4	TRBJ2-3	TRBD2	TGTGCCAGCAGACTAGCGGGGGTGACAGATACGCAGTATTTT	CASRLAGVTDTQYF
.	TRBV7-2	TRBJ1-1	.	TGTGCCAGCAGCTTAGAGGGCATGGGTGTCAGCACTGAAGCTTTCTTT	CASSLEGMGVSTEAFF
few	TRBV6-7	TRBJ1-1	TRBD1	TGTGCCAGCAGTTACCGTTCCGGGACAGTGCTATTCATGAACACTGAAGCTTTCTTT	CASSYRSGTVLFMNTEAFF
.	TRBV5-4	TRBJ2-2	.	TGTGCCAGCAGGCGGGATGCCGGGGAGCTGTTTTTT	CASRRDAGELFF
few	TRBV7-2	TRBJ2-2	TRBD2	TGTGCCAGCAACTTAGCGGGGGGGCCGGCCGGGGAGCTGTTTTTT	CASNLAGGPAGELFF
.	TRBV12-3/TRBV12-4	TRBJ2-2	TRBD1	TGTGCCAGCGTGACAGGGGCCCGACTATACACCGGGGAGCTGTTTTTT	CASVTGARLYTGELFF
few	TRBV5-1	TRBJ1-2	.	TGCGCCAGCAGCCCCGAGGGCGACTATGGCTACACCTTC	CASSPEGDYGYTF
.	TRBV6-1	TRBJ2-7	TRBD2	TGTGCCAGCAGTGGTGGGATTAGCGGGCCTCGCTACGAGCAGTACTTC	CASSGGISGPRYEQYF
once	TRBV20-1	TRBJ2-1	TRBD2	TGCAGTGCTCGGACTAGCGGGGGGGCCGCGGGGTCCTACAATGAGCGGTTCTTC	CSARTSGGAAGSYNERFF
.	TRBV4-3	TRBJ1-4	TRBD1	TGCGCCAGCAGCCAAGATCCTTTGGGGACAGGGAGTGAAAAACTGTTTTTT	CASSQDPLGTGSEKLFF
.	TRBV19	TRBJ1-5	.	TGTGCCAGTAGTATAGTTCTAGGACCGAAGAGCGGTCAGCCCCAGCATTTT	CASSIVLGPKSGQPQHF
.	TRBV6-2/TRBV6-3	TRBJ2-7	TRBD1	TGTGCCAGCACCCTGACAGGGGAGTTCAGCGAGCAGTACTTC	CASTLTGEFSEQYF
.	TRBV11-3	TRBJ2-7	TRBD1	TGTGCCAGCAGCCCGCGGACAGGGAGCTCCTACGAGCAGTACTTC	CASSPRTGSSYEQYF
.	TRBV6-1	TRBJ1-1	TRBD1	TGTGCCAGCCAAGTTAGGGGACAGGGAGGAGGGGGCTTTGAAGCTTTCTTT	CASQVRGQGGGGFEAFF
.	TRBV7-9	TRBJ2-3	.	TGTGCCAGCAGCTTAGAAAGCACAGATACGCAGTATTTT	CASSLESTDTQYF
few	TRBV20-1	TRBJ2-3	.	TGCAGCGGGGGGACAGTCTTAGCAACAGATACGCAGTATTTT	CSGGTVLATDTQYF
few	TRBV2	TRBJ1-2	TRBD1	TGTGCCAGCAGTGAAGGACAGGGAGGAGTAGTGGACTATGGCTACACCTTC	CASSEGQGGVVDYGYTF
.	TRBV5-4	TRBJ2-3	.	TGTGCCAGCAGCTTCCTACAGGGCACAGATACGCAGTATTTT	CASSFLQGTDTQYF
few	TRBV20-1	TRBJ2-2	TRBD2	TGCAGTGCTCACCGGGGGGGCCCGAACACCGGGGAGCTGTTTTTT	CSAHRGGPNTGELFF
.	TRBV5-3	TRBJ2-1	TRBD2	TGTGCCAGCAGCTCAACCGGACTTGCGGGGGGGTCCTACAATGAGCAGTTCTTC	CASSSTGLAGGSYNEQFF
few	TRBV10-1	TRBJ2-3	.	TGCGCCAGCAGCCCAGGTCCAGATACGCAGTATTTT	CASSPGPDTQYF
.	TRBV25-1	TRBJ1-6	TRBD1	TGTGCCAGCAGTGGACAGGGGAAGAATTCACCCCTCCACTTT	CASSGQGKNSPLHF
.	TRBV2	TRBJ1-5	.	TGTGCCAGCAGGGACAGTAGGAGCAATCAGCCCCAGCATTTT	CASRDSRSNQPQHF
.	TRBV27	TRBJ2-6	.	TGTGCCAGCAGTTTCCTGAACTCTGGGGCCAACGTCCTGACTTTC	CASSFLNSGANVLTF
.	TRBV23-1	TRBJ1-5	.	TGCGCCGGTTCTCAGGGAGGCAATCAGCCCCAGCATTTT	CAGSQGGNQPQHF
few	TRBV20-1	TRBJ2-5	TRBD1	TGCAGTGCTCAAACAGGGGGCCAAGAGACCCAGTACTTC	CSAQTGGQETQYF
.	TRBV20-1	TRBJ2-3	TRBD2	TGCAGTGCTAGAGATATCGGGGGGGACGCAGATACGCAGTATTTT	CSARDIGGDADTQYF
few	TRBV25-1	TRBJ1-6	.	TGTGCCAGCAGTGCCCCGGGCAACAATTCACCCCTCCACTTT	CASSAPGNNSPLHF
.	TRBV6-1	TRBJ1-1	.	TGTGCCAGCCGACGAGGGACCGTAAACACTGAAGCTTTCTTT	CASRRGTVNTEAFF
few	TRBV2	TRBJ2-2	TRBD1	TGTGCCAGTAACACCGGGACAGGGGGCCCCGGGGAGCTGTTTTTT	CASNTGTGGPGELFF
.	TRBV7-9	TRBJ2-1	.	TGTGCCAGCAGCTTAGGTTGGCTTGCGGGACGGGGCCACAATGAGCAGTTCTTC	CASSLGWLAGRGHNEQFF
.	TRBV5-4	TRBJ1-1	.	TGTGCCAGCAGCTTGGTTCTGGGGGCCATCACTGAAGCTTTCTTT	CASSLVLGAITEAFF